The 5 T cell receptor beta chains below come from one sample, sequenced in a study of T-cell memory formation after mild COVID-19. TCRdb re-analysed the 5' RACE reads in MiXCR, keeping a single row per CDR3 protein. The data show 550,000 to 700,000 distinct CDR3 sequences, around 17% seen once. Sequenced input: PBMCs or a T cell subset sorted from them (not recorded which). These receptors came from an adult woman who had mild COVID-19 (a few samples of this study predate the infection). Cell type and time point are not known.

V is TRBV20-1 and J is TRBJ2-2, with TRBD2 matching 10 bases. Per germline, CDR1 DFQATT and CDR2 SNEGSKA (reference sequence). The V segment lost 7 bases and the J segment 7 bases; nucleotides outside the gene matches: 6. This CDR3 is 13 amino acids long. In nucleotides, the CDR3 is TGCAGTGGAGAGCGGGGGGGCGTCGGGGAGCTGTTTTTT. Its protein product is CSGERGGVGELFF.

The rearrangement links TRBV29-1 to TRBJ1-1; D is possibly TRBD1 (5 bases). The CDR3 is 13 residues long. The V end lost 1 base, the J end lost 5 bases, and 11 bases lay between the germline ends. Germline CDR1 is SQVTM and CDR2 is ANQGSEA. CDR3: CSVEVQEGTEAFF. The CDR3 DNA is TGCAGCGTTGAAGTACAGGAAGGTACTGAAGCTTTCTTT.

V gene TRBV24-1 combines with J gene TRBJ1-2; 7 positions match TRBD1. Germline V lookup: CDR1 KGHDR, CDR2 SFDVKD. The CDR3 runs to 15 residues. After removal of 2 bases from V and 3 bases from J, the junction contained 5 bases not matched to a gene. CDR3 residues: CATSDSGTADYGYTF. In nucleotides, the CDR3 is TGTGCCACCAGTGATTCGGGGACAGCCGACTATGGCTACACCTTC.

This clonotype was counted a few times. This chain links TRBV29-1 with TRBJ2-7, with D unresolved. The V and J ends lost 5 bases and 6 bases respectively, with 14 bases between them. This CDR3 is built from 12 residues. Germline V CDR1 and CDR2: SQVTM, ANQGSEA. The chain's CDR3 is CSVYSSKGEQYF. The CDR3 nucleotides are TGCAGCGTTTACAGTTCCAAGGGCGAGCAGTACTTC.

This clonotype was counted between two and nine times. This chain links TRBV11-1 with TRBJ2-1, with a possible D match to TRBD1 (7 bases). The length of the CDR3 is 17 residues. Trimming shortened V by 3 bases and J by 4 bases, and 19 bases separated the two germline ends. Germline CDR1 SGHAT, CDR2 FQDESV (reference sequence). CDR3 in DNA: TGTGCCAGCAGCTTTGGCCCCCTACAGGGGAGGTACAATGAGCAGTTCTTC. Translation gives CASSFGPLQGRYNEQFF.